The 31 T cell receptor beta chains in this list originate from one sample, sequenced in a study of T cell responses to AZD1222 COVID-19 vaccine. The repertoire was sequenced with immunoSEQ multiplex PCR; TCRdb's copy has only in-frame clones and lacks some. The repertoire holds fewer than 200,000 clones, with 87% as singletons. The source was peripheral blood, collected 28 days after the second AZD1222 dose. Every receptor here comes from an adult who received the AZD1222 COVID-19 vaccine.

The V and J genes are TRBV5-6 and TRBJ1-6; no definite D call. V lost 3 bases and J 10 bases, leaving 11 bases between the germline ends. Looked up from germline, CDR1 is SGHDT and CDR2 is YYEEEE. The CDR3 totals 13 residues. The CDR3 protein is CASSSSNRSPLHF. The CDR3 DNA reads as TGTGCCAGCAGCTCATCGAACCGATCACCCCTCCACTTT.

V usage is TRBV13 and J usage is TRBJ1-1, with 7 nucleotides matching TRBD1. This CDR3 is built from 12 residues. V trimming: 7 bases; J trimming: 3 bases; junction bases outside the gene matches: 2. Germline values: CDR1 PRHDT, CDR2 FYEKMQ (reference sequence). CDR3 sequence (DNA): TGTGCCAGCACCCAGGGGGACACTGAAGCTTTCTTT. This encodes CASTQGDTEAFF.

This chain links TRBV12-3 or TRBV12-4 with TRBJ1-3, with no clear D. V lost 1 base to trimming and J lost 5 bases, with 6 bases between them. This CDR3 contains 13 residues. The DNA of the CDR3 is TGTGCCAGCAGTTTAGAACAAAGAAACACCATATATTTT. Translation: CASSLEQRNTIYF.

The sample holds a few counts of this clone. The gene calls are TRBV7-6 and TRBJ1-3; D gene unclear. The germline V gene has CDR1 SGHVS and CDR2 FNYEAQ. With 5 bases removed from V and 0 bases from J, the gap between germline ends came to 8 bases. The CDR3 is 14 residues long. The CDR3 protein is CASSPDFSGNTIYF. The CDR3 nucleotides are TGTGCCAGCAGCCCTGACTTCTCTGGAAACACCATATATTTT.

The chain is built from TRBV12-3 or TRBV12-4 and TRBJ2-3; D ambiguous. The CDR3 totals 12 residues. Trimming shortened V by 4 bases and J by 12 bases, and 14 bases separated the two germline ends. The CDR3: CASSWGSLPQYF. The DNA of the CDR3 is TGTGCCAGCAGTTGGGGTAGTCTCCCCCAGTATTTT.

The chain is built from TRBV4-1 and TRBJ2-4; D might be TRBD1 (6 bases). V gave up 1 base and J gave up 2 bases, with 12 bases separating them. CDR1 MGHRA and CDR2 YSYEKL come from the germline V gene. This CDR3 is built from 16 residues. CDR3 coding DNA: TGCGCCAGCAGCCAAGGTAGAGGGGGACCCAAAAACATTCAGTACTTC. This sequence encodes CASSQGRGGPKNIQYF.

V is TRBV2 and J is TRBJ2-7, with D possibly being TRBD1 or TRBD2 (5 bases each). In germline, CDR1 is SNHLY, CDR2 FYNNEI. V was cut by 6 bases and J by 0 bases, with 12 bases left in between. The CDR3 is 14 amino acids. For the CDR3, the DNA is TGTGCCAGCAGCTTGGACGGGGCCTCCTACGAGCAGTACTTC. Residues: CASSLDGASYEQYF.

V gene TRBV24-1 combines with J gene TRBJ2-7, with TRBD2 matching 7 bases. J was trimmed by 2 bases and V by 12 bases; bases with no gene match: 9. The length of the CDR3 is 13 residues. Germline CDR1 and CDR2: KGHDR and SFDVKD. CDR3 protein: CAVDRGGAYEQYF. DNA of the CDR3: TGTGCCGTAGATCGGGGAGGGGCCTACGAGCAGTACTTC.

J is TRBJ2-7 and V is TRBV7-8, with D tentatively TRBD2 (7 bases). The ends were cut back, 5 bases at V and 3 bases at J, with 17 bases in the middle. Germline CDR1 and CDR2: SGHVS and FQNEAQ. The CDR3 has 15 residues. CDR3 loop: CASSPQGGGFYEQYF. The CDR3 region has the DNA TGTGCCAGCAGCCCGCAAGGGGGGGGTTTCTACGAGCAGTACTTC. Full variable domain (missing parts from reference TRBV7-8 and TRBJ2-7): GAGVSQSPRYKVAKRGQDVALRCDPISGHVSLFWYQQALGQGPEFLTYFQNEAQLDKSGLPSDRFFAERPEGSVSTLKIQRTQQEDSAVYLCASSPQGGGFYEQYFGPGTRLTVT.

In DNA form, the CDR3 reads TGTGCCAGCAGAACAGGGGGCGGAAGCAATCAGCCCCAGCATTTT. Translation gives CASRTGGGSNQPQHF. This rearrangement joins TRBV6-5 to TRBJ1-5, with 9 bases matching TRBD1. CDR3 length: 15 amino acids. The V segment lost 6 bases and the J segment 1 base; nucleotides outside the gene matches: 4. From germline, CDR1 is MNHEY and CDR2 SVGAGI.

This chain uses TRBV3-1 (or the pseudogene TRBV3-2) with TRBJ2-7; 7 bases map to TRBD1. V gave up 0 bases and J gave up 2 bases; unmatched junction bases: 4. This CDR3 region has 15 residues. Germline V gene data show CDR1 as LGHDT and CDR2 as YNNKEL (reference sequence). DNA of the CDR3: TGTGCCAGCAGCCAAGATGTGGGACAGACCTACGAGCAGTACTTC. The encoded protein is CASSQDVGQTYEQYF.

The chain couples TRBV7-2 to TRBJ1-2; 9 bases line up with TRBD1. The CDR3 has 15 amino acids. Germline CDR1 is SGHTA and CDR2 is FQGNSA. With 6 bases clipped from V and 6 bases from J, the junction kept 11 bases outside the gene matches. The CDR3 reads CASRSTGTGKNGYTF. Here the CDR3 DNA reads TGTGCCAGCAGATCTACCGGGACAGGGAAGAATGGCTACACCTTC.

The CDR3 spells CASSFGGGSNQPQHF. The CDR3 DNA reads as TGTGCCAGCAGCTTCGGGGGAGGGAGCAATCAGCCCCAGCATTTT. The chain joins TRBV5-8 to TRBJ1-5; a possible D gene is TRBD1 (5 bases). The CDR3 consists of 15 residues. Germline CDR1 and CDR2: SGHTS and YDEGEE. With 2 bases removed from V and 1 base from J, the gap between germline ends came to 10 bases.

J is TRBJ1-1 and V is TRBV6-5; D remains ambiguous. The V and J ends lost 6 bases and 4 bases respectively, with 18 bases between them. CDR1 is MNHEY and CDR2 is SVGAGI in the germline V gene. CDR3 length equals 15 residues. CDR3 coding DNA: TGTGCCAGCAGCCCCCGCCCGGCGGGGAGCACTGAAGCTTTCTTT. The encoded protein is CASSPRPAGSTEAFF.

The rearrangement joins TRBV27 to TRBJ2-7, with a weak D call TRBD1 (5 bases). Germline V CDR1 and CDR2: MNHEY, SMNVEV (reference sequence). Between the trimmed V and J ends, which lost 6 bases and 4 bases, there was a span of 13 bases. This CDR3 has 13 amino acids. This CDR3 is CASSAGRGYEQYF. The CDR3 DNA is TGTGCCAGCAGCGCCGGTAGGGGATACGAGCAGTACTTC.

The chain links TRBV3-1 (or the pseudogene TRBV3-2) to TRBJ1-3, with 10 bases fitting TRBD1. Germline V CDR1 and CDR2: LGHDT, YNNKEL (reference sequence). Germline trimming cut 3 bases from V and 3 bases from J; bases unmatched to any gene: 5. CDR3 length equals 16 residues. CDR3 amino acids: CASSHTDRGLGNTIYF. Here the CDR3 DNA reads TGTGCCAGCAGCCATACAGACAGGGGGCTTGGAAACACCATATATTTT.

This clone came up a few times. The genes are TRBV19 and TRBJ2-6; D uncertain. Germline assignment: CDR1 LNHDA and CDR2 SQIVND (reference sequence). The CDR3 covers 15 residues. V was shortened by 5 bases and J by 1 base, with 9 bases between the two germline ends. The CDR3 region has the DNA TGTGCCAGTAGTCCGATTACGTCTGGGGCCAACGTCCTGACTTTC. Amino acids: CASSPITSGANVLTF.

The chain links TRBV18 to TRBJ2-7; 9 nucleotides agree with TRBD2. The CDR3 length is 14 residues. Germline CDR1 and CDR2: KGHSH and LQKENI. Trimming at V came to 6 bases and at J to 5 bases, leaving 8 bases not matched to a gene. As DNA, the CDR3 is TGTGCCAGCTCGTTTAGCGGGGGATCCCACGAGCAGTACTTC. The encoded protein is CASSFSGGSHEQYF.

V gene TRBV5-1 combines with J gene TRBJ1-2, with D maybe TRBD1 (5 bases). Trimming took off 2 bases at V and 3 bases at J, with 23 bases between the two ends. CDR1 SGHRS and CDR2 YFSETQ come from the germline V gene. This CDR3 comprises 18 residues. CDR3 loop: CASSFSTGTRLEDYGYTF. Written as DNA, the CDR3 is TGCGCCAGCAGCTTCAGTACCGGGACCAGGTTAGAGGACTATGGCTACACCTTC.

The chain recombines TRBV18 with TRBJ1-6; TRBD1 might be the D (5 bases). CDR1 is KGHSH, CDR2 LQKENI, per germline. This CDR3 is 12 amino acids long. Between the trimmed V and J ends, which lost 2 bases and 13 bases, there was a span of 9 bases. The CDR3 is CASSPDQGPLHF. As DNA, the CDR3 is TGTGCCAGCTCACCAGACCAGGGTCCCCTCCACTTT.

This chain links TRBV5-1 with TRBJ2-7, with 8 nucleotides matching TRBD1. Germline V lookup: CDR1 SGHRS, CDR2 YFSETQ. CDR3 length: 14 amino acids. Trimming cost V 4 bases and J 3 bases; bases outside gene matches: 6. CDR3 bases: TGCGCCAGCAGCCCAGGACAGGGACACTACGAGCAGTACTTC. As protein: CASSPGQGHYEQYF.

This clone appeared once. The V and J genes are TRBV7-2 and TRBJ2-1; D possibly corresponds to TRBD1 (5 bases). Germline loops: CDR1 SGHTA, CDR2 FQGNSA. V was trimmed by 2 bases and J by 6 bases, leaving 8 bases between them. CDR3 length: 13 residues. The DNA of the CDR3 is TGTGCCAGCAGCTTAAGACAGATCAATGAGCAGTTCTTC. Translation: CASSLRQINEQFF.

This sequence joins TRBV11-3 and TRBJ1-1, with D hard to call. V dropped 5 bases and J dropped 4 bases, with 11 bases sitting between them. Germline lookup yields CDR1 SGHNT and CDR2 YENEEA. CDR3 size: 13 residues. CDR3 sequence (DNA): TGTGCCAGCAGCCTCACTCCAGGCACTGAAGCTTTCTTT. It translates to CASSLTPGTEAFF.

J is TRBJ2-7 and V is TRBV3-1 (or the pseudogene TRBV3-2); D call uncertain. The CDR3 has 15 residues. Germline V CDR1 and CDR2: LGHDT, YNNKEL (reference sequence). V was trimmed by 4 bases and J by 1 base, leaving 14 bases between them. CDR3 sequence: CASSPSTRGSYEQYF. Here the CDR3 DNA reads TGTGCCAGCAGCCCGTCTACCCGTGGTTCCTACGAGCAGTACTTC.

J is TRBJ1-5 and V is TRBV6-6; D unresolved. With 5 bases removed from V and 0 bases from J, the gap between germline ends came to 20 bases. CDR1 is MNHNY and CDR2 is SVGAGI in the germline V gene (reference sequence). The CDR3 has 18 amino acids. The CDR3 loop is CASSPRREGLYSNQPQHF. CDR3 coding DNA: TGTGCCAGCAGTCCCCGCAGAGAAGGGCTATATAGCAATCAGCCCCAGCATTTT.

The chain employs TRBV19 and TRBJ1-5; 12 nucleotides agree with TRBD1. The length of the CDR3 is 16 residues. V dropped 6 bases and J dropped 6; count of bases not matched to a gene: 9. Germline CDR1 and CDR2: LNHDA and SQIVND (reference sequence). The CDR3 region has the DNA TGTGCCAGTAGAATCACCGGGACAGGGGGCACTCAGCCCCAGCATTTT. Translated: CASRITGTGGTQPQHF.

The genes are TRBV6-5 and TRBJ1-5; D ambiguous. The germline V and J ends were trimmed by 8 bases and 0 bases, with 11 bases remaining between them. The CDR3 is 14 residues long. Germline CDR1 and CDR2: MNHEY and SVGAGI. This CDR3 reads CASRSGGSNQPQHF. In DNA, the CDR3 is TGTGCCAGCCGGTCGGGAGGTAGCAATCAGCCCCAGCATTTT.

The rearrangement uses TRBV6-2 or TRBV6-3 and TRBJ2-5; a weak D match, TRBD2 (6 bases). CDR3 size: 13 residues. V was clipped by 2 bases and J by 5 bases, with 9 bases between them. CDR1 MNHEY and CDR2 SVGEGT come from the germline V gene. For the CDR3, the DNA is TGTGCCAGCAGTTACGGTGGGAGGGAGACCCAGTACTTC. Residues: CASSYGGRETQYF.

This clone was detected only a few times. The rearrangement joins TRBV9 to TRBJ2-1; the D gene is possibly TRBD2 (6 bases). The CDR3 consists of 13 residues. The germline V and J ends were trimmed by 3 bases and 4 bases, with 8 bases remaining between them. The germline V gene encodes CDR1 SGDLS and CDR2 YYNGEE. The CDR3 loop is CASSASAYNEQFF. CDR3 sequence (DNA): TGTGCCAGCAGCGCTAGCGCATACAATGAGCAGTTCTTC.

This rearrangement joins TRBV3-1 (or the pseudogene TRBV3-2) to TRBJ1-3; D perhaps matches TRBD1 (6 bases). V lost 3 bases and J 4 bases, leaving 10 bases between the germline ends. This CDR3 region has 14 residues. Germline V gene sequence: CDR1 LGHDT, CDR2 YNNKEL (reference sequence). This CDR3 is CASSQGDIGNTIYF. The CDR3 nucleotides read TGTGCCAGCAGCCAGGGGGACATCGGAAACACCATATATTTT.

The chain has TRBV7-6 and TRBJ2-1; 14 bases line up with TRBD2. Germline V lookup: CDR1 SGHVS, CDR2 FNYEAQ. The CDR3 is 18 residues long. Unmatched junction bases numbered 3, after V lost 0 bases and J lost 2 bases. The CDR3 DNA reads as TGTGCCAGCAGCTTAGCCCGGACTAGCGGGGGGACCTACAATGAGCAGTTCTTC. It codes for CASSLARTSGGTYNEQFF.